This T cell receptor (beta chain) was sequenced during a study of blood T cell repertoires in COVID-19. This CDR3 comprises 13 residues. V dropped 6 bases and J dropped 6; count of bases not matched to a gene: 4. Germline lookup yields CDR1 MNHEY and CDR2 SVGAGI. Clones were sequenced by immunoSEQ multiplex PCR, and TCRdb holds only the in-frame ones, with some missing. The profile covers some 89,000 clones, with around 80% appearing a single time and over 9% taken by the ten largest. The chain links TRBV6-5 to TRBJ2-2; TRBD1 matches at 7 bases. The specimen was peripheral blood. The origin of this receptor is a man in his 70s with acute or convalescent COVID-19. The CDR3 spells CASRITGAGELFF. Written as DNA, the CDR3 is TGTGCCAGCAGGATTACAGGGGCCGGGGAGCTGTTTTTT.